This T cell receptor (beta chain) was captured by sequencing in a study of shared clonotypes between healthy human individuals. About the study: Each donor's CD4 naive and CD4 memory cells filled three plates apiece, CD8 naive two, and CD8 memory one.

Caucasian adults residing in Nashville, Tennessee made up all the donors. TCRdb's table, derived via immunoSEQ multiplex PCR, lists solely in-frame clones and lacks some. The sample lists 2,100,000 or so clones; approximately 96% were seen once. The sample holds one count of this clone. Germline-derived CDR1 and CDR2 are SGDLS and YYNGEE. The CDR3 runs to 21 residues. V gave up 0 bases and J gave up 1 base; unmatched junction bases: 16. The specimen sequenced was naive CD4+ T cells sorted from blood. Regarding subset: CD45RA+ positively selected. This clonotype originated in a man aged 18-30 years in good health. The chain has TRBV9 and TRBJ2-6, with 7 bases aligning to TRBD2. DNA of the CDR3: TGTGCCAGCAGCGTAGCTACGGGGCAGGGAGGGTTTCGGTCTGGGGCCAACGTCCTGACTTTC. Its protein is CASSVATGQGGFRSGANVLTF.